The 24 T cell receptor beta chains below were found in one sample sequenced in a study of blood T cell repertoires in COVID-19. Measured with immunoSEQ multiplex PCR; TCRdb has only the in-frame clones, and not every one. The data hold hundreds of thousands of clones, with around 91% observed a single time. Sequences were obtained from peripheral blood. The receptors were gathered from a woman under 30 who had recovered from COVID-19.

This chain joins TRBV4-3 and TRBJ1-2, with 7 bases that match TRBD1. Germline CDR1 LGHNA, CDR2 YSLEER. The CDR3 totals 13 residues. J lost 4 bases, V lost 3 bases, and 2 bases had no gene match. The CDR3 DNA follows: TGCGCCAGCAGCCAGACAGGGCTCTATGGCTACACCTTC. Translating gives CASSQTGLYGYTF.

This clone has more than one count but fewer than ten. V and J are TRBV6-5 and TRBJ1-5; D is unresolved. CDR3 size: 15 residues. Trimming pared 9 bases from V and 0 bases from J, leaving 15 bases between. Germline assignment: CDR1 MNHEY and CDR2 SVGAGI. As DNA, the CDR3 is TGTGCCAGTACAAGACATACTCTTAGCAATCAGCCCCAGCATTTT. It codes for CASTRHTLSNQPQHF.

The chain employs TRBV7-9 and TRBJ2-5, with 8 bases matching TRBD1. The CDR3 is 18 amino acids. The V gene end was trimmed by 4 bases and the J gene end by 2 bases; junction bases not matched to a gene: 15. Germline V gene data show CDR1 as SEHNR and CDR2 as FQNEAQ (reference sequence). The CDR3 here is CASSSVETGTGYQETQYF. CDR3 nucleotides: TGTGCCAGCAGCTCTGTGGAGACCGGGACAGGTTATCAAGAGACCCAGTACTTC.

The CDR3 region has the DNA TGTGCCAGCAGCTTAGGGAGGGAGACCCAGTACTTC. Protein product: CASSLGRETQYF. The chain couples TRBV11-2 to TRBJ2-5; D might be TRBD2 (5 bases). V was cut by 1 base and J by 5 bases, with 5 bases left in between. The V gene's germline CDR1 is SGHAT and CDR2 FQNNGV. The CDR3 loop spans 12 amino acids.

The gene calls are TRBV5-1 and TRBJ2-1; 7 bases are shared with TRBD1. The CDR3 spans 15 residues. Germline-derived CDR1 and CDR2 are SGHRS and YFSETQ. V shed 4 bases, J shed 4 bases, and the junction held 8 bases outside the gene matches. The CDR3 DNA reads as TGCGCCAGCAGCCCTAATGAGGGACAGTACAATGAGCAGTTCTTC. As protein: CASSPNEGQYNEQFF.

Only one count was recorded for this clone. The chain is built from TRBV7-2 and TRBJ2-1; 7 positions match TRBD2. The germline V gene has CDR1 SGHTA and CDR2 FQGNSA. The CDR3 runs 14 residues. The ends lost 3 bases at V and 5 bases at J; junction bases unmatched: 4. The CDR3 DNA reads TGTGCCAGCAGCTTGTCCGGGACTAACAATGAGCAGTTCTTC. Translated, it gives CASSLSGTNNEQFF.

This chain joins TRBV6-6 and TRBJ1-1; D is perhaps TRBD1 (5 bases). This CDR3 has 13 residues. The germline V gene has CDR1 MNHNY and CDR2 SVGAGI (reference sequence). The V end lost 6 bases, the J end lost 2 bases, and 10 bases lay between the germline ends. As DNA, the CDR3 is TGTGCCAGCAGCCCAACAGGTAACACTGAAGCTTTCTTT. This translates into CASSPTGNTEAFF.

The chain joins TRBV3-1 (or the pseudogene TRBV3-2) to TRBJ1-4, with 9 bases fitting TRBD1. Trimming removed 3 bases from V and 7 bases from J; junction bases left unmatched: 3. Germline CDR1 and CDR2: LGHDT and YNNKEL (reference sequence). The CDR3 is 14 amino acids. The CDR3 protein is CASSQTGGGEKLFF. DNA for the CDR3: TGTGCCAGCAGCCAGACAGGGGGTGGTGAAAAACTGTTTTTT.

The V call is TRBV9, the J call TRBJ2-1, with TRBD2 identical over 8 bases. The junction had 21 bases not matched to a gene; V was cut back by 1 base and J by 12 bases. The CDR3 loop spans 18 amino acids. Germline V lookup: CDR1 SGDLS, CDR2 YYNGEE. The CDR3 DNA reads TGTGCCAGCAGCGTATCCCCCCTGGCTAGCGGGCCAGGTGGTGGGCAGTTCTTC. It codes for CASSVSPLASGPGGGQFF.

This clone was counted once. This rearrangement joins TRBV19 to TRBJ1-4; TRBD1 agrees at 8 bases. Per the germline V gene, CDR1 is LNHDA and CDR2 is SQIVND (reference sequence). Trimming at V came to 8 bases and at J to 2 bases, leaving 4 bases not matched to a gene. The CDR3 is 14 residues long. The CDR3 region is CASSGQVTNEKLFF. In DNA, the CDR3 is TGTGCCAGTTCGGGACAGGTGACTAATGAAAAACTGTTTTTT.

This chain connects TRBV5-1 to TRBJ1-1, with D unclear. With 5 bases removed from V and 7 bases from J, the gap between germline ends came to 24 bases. Germline CDR1 reads SGHRS; CDR2 reads YFSETQ. The CDR3 sequence is 16 residues long. The CDR3 spells CASSSWYSPGSNEAFF. CDR3 in DNA: TGCGCCAGCAGTTCCTGGTATTCACCGGGGTCCAATGAAGCTTTCTTT.

This clone has a single count. The chain couples TRBV7-8 to TRBJ1-1, with a weak D call TRBD1 (6 bases). Trimming took 5 bases from V and 0 from J, leaving 10 bases between them. The CDR3 has 14 amino acids. Germline-derived CDR1 and CDR2 are SGHVS and FQNEAQ. CDR3 sequence reads: CASSPDSLNTEAFF. CDR3 coding DNA: TGTGCCAGCAGCCCGGACAGCTTGAACACTGAAGCTTTCTTT. Together with reference TRBV7-8 and TRBJ1-1, the CDR3 gives the full variable domain: GAGVSQSPRYKVAKRGQDVALRCDPISGHVSLFWYQQALGQGPEFLTYFQNEAQLDKSGLPSDRFFAERPEGSVSTLKIQRTQQEDSAVYLCASSPDSLNTEAFFGQGTRLTVV.

The chain has TRBV5-6 and TRBJ2-1, with D possibly matching TRBD1 (6 bases). Germline values: CDR1 SGHDT, CDR2 YYEEEE. V was pared by 3 bases and J by 7 bases, with 11 bases between. The CDR3 extends over 13 amino acids. The CDR3 protein is CASSWGRVNEQFF. The CDR3 bases are TGTGCCAGCAGCTGGGGGCGGGTTAATGAGCAGTTCTTC.

The chain is built from TRBV7-2 and TRBJ2-3; TRBD2 matches at 7 bases. CDR1 is SGHTA, CDR2 FQGNSA, per germline. The CDR3 is made up of 16 amino acids. The J segment lost 2 bases and the V segment lost 5 bases, leaving 10 bases of the junction unmatched. For the CDR3, the DNA is TGTGCCAGCAGCAAACAACTAGCGCAAAACACAGATACGCAGTATTTT. It translates to CASSKQLAQNTDTQYF.

The rearrangement joins TRBV19 to TRBJ1-5, with a tentative D call TRBD1 (5 bases). Trimming pared 5 bases from V and 1 base from J, leaving 12 bases between. CDR1 is LNHDA and CDR2 is SQIVND in the germline V gene (reference sequence). The CDR3 loop spans 15 amino acids. Here the CDR3 reads CASSVAEGSNQPQHF. In nucleotides, the CDR3 is TGTGCCAGTAGTGTGGCGGAGGGGAGCAATCAGCCCCAGCATTTT.

This sequence joins TRBV10-2 and TRBJ2-2; a weak D match, TRBD2 (5 bases). The CDR3 has 15 residues. CDR1 WSHSY and CDR2 SAAADI come from the germline V gene. The V end was cut by 0 bases, the J end by 6 bases, with 11 bases between. The CDR3 DNA follows: TGCGCCAGCAGTGAGTCGTTCTCGGGGTCCGGGGAGCTGTTTTTT. This sequence encodes CASSESFSGSGELFF.

J is TRBJ1-2 and V is TRBV5-1; D ambiguous. Germline V gives CDR1 SGHRS, CDR2 YFSETQ. This CDR3 has 14 residues. With 4 bases removed from V and 2 bases from J, the gap between germline ends came to 12 bases. The CDR3: CASSPAGLNYGYTF. CDR3 DNA: TGCGCCAGCAGCCCCGCGGGTCTAAACTATGGCTACACCTTC. Full variable domain (outside the CDR3, taken from reference TRBV5-1 and TRBJ1-2): KAGVTQTPRYLIKTRGQQVTLSCSPISGHRSVSWYQQTPGQGLQFLFEYFSETQRNKGNFPGRFSGRQFSNSRSEMNVSTLELGDSALYLCASSPAGLNYGYTFGSGTRLTVV.

The chain is built from TRBV5-5 and TRBJ2-7; D gene uncertain. CDR3 length: 14 residues. The germline V and J ends were trimmed by 2 bases and 2 bases, with 11 bases remaining between them. Germline assignment: CDR1 SGHKS and CDR2 YYEKEE (reference sequence). As DNA, the CDR3 is TGTGCCAGCAGCTTTGGTACGCGCGCCTACGAGCAGTACGTC. It specifies CASSFGTRAYEQYV.

J is TRBJ1-5 and V is TRBV21-1. TRBV21-1 is a pseudogene locus. This CDR3 is 17 amino acids long. CDR3 sequence: CASRTIGTVTSNQPQHF. As DNA, the CDR3 is TGTGCCAGCAGGACTATAGGAACAGTGACAAGCAATCAGCCCCAGCATTTT.

The J gene is TRBJ1-5, the V gene TRBV5-1; D might be TRBD1 (6 bases). Germline V lookup: CDR1 SGHRS, CDR2 YFSETQ. V lost 4 bases and J lost 7, with 18 bases in between. This CDR3 region has 15 residues. The CDR3 nucleotides read TGCGCCAGCAGCCAGGGGCCCGTTAGTTCGCAGCCCCAGCATTTT. The encoded protein is CASSQGPVSSQPQHF.

This sequence joins TRBV3-1 (or the pseudogene TRBV3-2) and TRBJ2-2, with 9 bases matching TRBD2. V trimming: 2 bases; J trimming: 3 bases; junction bases outside the gene matches: 1. Germline V gives CDR1 LGHDT, CDR2 YNNKEL (reference sequence). This CDR3 region has 15 residues. CDR3 nucleotide sequence: TGTGCCAGCAGCCAATTAGCGGGAGACACCGGGGAGCTGTTTTTT. Translation: CASSQLAGDTGELFF.

The chain recombines TRBV10-1 with TRBJ1-2; D is perhaps TRBD1 (5 bases). Trimming cost V 8 bases and J 3 bases, with 13 bases left between them. This CDR3 spans 13 amino acids. The V gene's germline CDR1 is WNHNN and CDR2 SYGVQD (reference sequence). The DNA of the CDR3 is TGCGCCAGCGTCCTTCCGGGGGACTATGGCTACACCTTC. Translation: CASVLPGDYGYTF.

J is TRBJ2-1 and V is TRBV10-3; D unresolved. V lost 4 bases and J lost 5, with 15 bases in between. The CDR3 has 15 amino acids. CDR1 is ENHRY, CDR2 SYGVKD, per germline. The CDR3 spells CAISGSIRGNNEQFF. The CDR3 bases are TGTGCCATCAGTGGTTCCATACGAGGCAACAATGAGCAGTTCTTC.

This chain joins TRBV7-9 and TRBJ1-1, with D possibly TRBD1 on 5 matching bases. Germline CDR1 SEHNR, CDR2 FQNEAQ (reference sequence). Trimming left V 5 bases short and J 1 base short, with 11 bases between. This CDR3 has 14 amino acids. The CDR3 coding sequence is TGTGCCAGCAGCCTGAAAAGGGGGAACACTGAAGCTTTCTTT. Translating gives CASSLKRGNTEAFF.